The rows below give T cell receptor beta chains drawn from one sample of a study of blood T cell dynamics during melanoma immunotherapy. Profiled with immunoSEQ multiplex PCR; TCRdb holds only in-frame clones, not every one. The top ten clones hold around 10% of a sample with approximately 9,600 clones, approximately 90% of them seen once. Specimen: blood, collected from a patient treated with checkpoint blockade. These receptors all stem from a human donor with melanoma. Both conserved end residues are part of each CDR3. The D gene is left open where the match is weak. A clone size is listed for some rows: how often the clone was seen (once, few, many), or a class if it is expanded.

v_gene	j_gene	abundance	d_gene	CDR3nt	CDR3aa
TRBV5-5	TRBJ1-2	-	TRBD1	TGTGCCAGCCCCTCGTGGACAGGGGGCGGAGATGGCTACACCTTC	CASPSWTGGGDGYTF
TRBV18	TRBJ1-1	-	-	TGTGCCAGCTCCCCTGGGCAGAACACTGAAGCTTTCTTT	CASSPGQNTEAFF
TRBV2	TRBJ2-1	-	-	TGTGCCAGCAGTGAGGACGGTCCAGCCTACAATGAGCAGTTCTTC	CASSEDGPAYNEQFF
TRBV7-3	TRBJ1-1	-	-	TGTGCCAGCAGCCCTACCTCGGGCTCTGAAGCTTTCTTT	CASSPTSGSEAFF
TRBV29-1	TRBJ2-3	-	-	TGCAGCGTTGAATTTGCGGCGTCAGATACGCAGTATTTT	CSVEFAASDTQYF
TRBV7-2	TRBJ1-1	once	-	TGTGCCAGCAGTTCCCGGGCCCTGGGGGCCATGAACACTGAAGCTTTCTTT	CASSSRALGAMNTEAFF
TRBV29-1	TRBJ2-7	few	-	TGCAGCGTTGAAGTCCCGGGGCTTCGGGACGAGCAGTACTTC	CSVEVPGLRDEQYF
TRBV2	TRBJ2-1	-	TRBD2	TGTGCCAGCAGTGAAGGACTAGCGGGATACCATGAGCAGTTCTTC	CASSEGLAGYHEQFF
TRBV7-8	TRBJ2-5	-	-	TGTGCCAGCAGCTTAGGGATCCGAGAGACCCAGTACTTC	CASSLGIRETQYF
TRBV19	TRBJ1-1	-	TRBD1	TGTGCCAGTACCCGACAGGGATTGGGCACTGAAGCTTTCTTT	CASTRQGLGTEAFF
TRBV18	TRBJ2-3	-	TRBD1	TGTGCCAGCTCACCGGACAGGTCGTTTGGCACAGATACGCAGTATTTT	CASSPDRSFGTDTQYF
TRBV19	TRBJ2-1	-	-	TGTGCCAGTAGTACTACGACCTGGGGCTACAATGAGCAGTTCTTC	CASSTTTWGYNEQFF
TRBV2	TRBJ1-1	-	-	TGTGCCAGCAGCCAACAGGGCCCTCGGGGTACTGAAGCTTTCTTT	CASSQQGPRGTEAFF
TRBV5-4	TRBJ2-5	-	TRBD2	TGTGCCAGCAGTCCGGGGAGCGGGGGGGCCCAAGAGACCCAGTACTTC	CASSPGSGGAQETQYF
TRBV2	TRBJ2-1	-	TRBD2	TGTGCCAGCAGTGGATTTAGCGGGAGAGGGTACAATGAGCAGTTCTTC	CASSGFSGRGYNEQFF
TRBV7-6	TRBJ2-2	-	-	TGTGCCAGCAGCTTAGGAGGGAGGCCCACCGGGGAGCTGTTTTTT	CASSLGGRPTGELFF
TRBV5-1	TRBJ1-2	-	TRBD1	TGCGCCAGCAGCCCAGACAGGGCGCAGTATGGCTACACCTTC	CASSPDRAQYGYTF
TRBV30	TRBJ1-4	-	-	TGTGCCTGGAGTCCCCAGAAGGGGAAGGGAGATGAAAAACTGTTTTTT	CAWSPQKGKGDEKLFF
TRBV5-6	TRBJ2-1	-	-	TGTGCCAGCAGCTATGACAGGTTTTCCTACAATGAGCAGTTCTTC	CASSYDRFSYNEQFF
TRBV6-6	TRBJ2-7	-	-	TGTGCCAGCAGTTTAAACCGGGACACCTACGAGCAGTACTTC	CASSLNRDTYEQYF
TRBV5-8	TRBJ1-3	-	TRBD1	TGTGCCAGCACGGAAGGGACAGTATATTCTGGAAACACCATATATTTT	CASTEGTVYSGNTIYF
TRBV7-3	TRBJ1-1	-	-	TGTGCCAGCAGTCGACGCCCGGGGGAACAGGCTTTCTTT	CASSRRPGEQAFF
TRBV14	TRBJ1-2	medium-sized	-	TGTGCCAGCAGCCAAGGCCTTAACTATGGCTACACCTTC	CASSQGLNYGYTF
TRBV7-9	TRBJ2-5	-	TRBD1	TGTGCCAGCAGCCCCATTCGGACAGGGCCTTCCCAAGAGACCCAGTACTTC	CASSPIRTGPSQETQYF